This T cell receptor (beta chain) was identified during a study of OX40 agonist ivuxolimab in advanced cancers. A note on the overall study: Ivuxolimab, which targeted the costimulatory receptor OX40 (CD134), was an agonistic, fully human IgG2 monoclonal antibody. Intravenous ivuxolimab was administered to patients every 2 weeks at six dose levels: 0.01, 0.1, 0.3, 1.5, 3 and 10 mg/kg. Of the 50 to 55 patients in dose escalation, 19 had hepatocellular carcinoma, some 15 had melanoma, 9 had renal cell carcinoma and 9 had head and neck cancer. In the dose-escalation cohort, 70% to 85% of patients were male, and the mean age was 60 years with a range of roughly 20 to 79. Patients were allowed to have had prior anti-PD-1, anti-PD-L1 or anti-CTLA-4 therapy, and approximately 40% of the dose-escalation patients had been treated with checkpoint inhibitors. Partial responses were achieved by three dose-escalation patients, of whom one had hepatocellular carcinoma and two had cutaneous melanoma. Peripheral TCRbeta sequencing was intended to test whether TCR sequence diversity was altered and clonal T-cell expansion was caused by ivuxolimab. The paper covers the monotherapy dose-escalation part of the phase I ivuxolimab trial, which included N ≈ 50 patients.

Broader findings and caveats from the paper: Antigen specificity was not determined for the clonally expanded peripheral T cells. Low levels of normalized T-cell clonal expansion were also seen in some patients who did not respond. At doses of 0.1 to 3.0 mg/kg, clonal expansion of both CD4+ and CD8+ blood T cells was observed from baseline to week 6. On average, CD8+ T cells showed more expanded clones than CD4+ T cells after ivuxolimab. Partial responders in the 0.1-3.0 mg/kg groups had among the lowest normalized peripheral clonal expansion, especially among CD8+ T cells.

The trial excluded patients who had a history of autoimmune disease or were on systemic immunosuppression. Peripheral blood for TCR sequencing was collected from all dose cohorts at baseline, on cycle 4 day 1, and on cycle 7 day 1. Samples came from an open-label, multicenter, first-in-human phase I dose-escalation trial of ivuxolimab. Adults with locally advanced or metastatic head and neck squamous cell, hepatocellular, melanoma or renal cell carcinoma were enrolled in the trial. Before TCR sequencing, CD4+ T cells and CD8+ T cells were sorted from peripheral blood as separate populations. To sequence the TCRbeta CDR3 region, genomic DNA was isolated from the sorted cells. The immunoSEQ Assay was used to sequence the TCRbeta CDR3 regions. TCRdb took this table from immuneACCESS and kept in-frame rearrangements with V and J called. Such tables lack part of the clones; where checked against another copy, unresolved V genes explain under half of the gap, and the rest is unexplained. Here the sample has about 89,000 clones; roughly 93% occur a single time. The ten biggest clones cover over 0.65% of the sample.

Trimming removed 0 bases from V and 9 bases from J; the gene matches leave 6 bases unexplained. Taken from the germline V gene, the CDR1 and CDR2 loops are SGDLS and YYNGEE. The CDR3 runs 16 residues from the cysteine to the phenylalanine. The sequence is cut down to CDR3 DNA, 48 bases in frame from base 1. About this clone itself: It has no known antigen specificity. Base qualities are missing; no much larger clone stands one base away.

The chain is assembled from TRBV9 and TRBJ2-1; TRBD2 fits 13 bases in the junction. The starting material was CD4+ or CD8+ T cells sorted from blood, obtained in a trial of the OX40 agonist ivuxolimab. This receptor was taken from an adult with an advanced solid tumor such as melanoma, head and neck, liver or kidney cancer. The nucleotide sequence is TGTGCCAGCAGCGTAGTGGGACTAGCGGGACGGAGTGAGCAGTTCTTC. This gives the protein CASSVVGLAGRSEQFF.